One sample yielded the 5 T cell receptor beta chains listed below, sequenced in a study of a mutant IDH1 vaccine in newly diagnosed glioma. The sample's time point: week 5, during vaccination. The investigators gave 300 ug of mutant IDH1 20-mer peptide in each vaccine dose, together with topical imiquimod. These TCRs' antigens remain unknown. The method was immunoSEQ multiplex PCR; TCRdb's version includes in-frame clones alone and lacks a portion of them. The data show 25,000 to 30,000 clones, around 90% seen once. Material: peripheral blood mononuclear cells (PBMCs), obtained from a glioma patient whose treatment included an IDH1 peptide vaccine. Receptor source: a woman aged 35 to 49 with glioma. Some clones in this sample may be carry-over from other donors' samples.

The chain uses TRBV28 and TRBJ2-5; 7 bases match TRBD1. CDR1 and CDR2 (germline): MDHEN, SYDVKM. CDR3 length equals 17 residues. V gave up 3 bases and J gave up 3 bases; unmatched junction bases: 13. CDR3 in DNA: TGTGCCAGCAGTTTGCGGAGGTGGGAACAGGGGAAAGAGACCCAGTACTTC. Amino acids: CASSLRRWEQGKETQYF.

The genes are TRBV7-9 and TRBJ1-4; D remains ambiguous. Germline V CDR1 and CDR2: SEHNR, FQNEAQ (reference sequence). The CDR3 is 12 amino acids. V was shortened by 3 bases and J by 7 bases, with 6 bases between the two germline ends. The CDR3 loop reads CASSFLREKLFF. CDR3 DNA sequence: TGTGCCAGCAGCTTCTTACGTGAAAAACTGTTTTTT.

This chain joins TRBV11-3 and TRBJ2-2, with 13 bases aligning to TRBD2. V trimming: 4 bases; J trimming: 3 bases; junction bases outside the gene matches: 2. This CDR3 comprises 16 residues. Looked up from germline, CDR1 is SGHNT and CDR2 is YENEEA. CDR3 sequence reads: CASSSGLAGDTGELFF. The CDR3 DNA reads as TGTGCCAGCAGCTCTGGACTAGCGGGGGACACCGGGGAGCTGTTTTTT.

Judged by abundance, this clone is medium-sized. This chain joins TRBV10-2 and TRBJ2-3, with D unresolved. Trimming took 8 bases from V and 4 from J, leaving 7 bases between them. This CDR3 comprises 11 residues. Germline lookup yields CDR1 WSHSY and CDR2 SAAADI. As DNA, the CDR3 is TGCGCCAGCGCTGAATCAGATACGCAGTATTTT. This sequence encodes CASAESDTQYF.

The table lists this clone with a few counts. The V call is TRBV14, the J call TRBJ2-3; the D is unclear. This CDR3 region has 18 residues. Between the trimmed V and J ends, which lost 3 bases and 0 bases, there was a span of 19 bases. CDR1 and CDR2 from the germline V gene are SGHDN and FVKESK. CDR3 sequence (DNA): TGTGCCAGCAGCCACCGAAGCTTCACTACTTCTAGCACAGATACGCAGTATTTT. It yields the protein CASSHRSFTTSSTDTQYF.